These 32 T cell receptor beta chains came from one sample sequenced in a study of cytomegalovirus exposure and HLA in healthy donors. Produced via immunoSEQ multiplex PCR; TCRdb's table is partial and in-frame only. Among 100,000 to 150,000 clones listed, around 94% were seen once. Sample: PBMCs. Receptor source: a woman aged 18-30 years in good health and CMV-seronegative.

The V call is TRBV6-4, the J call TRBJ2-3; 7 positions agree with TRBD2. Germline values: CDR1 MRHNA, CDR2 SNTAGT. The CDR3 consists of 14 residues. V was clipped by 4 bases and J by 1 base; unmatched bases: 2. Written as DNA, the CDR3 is TGTGCCAGCAGTGTGGGAGGGGGCACAGATACGCAGTATTTT. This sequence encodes CASSVGGGTDTQYF.

The CDR3 DNA sequence: TGTGCCAGCAGTCCAGACAGGGGGCGAACAGAGACCCAGTACTTC. Protein product: CASSPDRGRTETQYF. V usage is TRBV2 and J usage is TRBJ2-5; TRBD1 aligns across 10 bases. Germline V gene lookup returns CDR1 SNHLY and CDR2 FYNNEI. Trimming cost V 5 bases and J 4 bases; bases outside gene matches: 7. The CDR3 totals 15 residues. Using reference TRBV2 and TRBJ2-5 for the parts outside the CDR3, the full variable domain is EPEVTQTPSHQVTQMGQEVILRCVPISNHLYFYWYRQILGQKVEFLVSFYNNEISEKSEIFDDQFSVERPDGSNFTLKIRSTKLEDSAMYFCASSPDRGRTETQYFGPGTRLLVL.

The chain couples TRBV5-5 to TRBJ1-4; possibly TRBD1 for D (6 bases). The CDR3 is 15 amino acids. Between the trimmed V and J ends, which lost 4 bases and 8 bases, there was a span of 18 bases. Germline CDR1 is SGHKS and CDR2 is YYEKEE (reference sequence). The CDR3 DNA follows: TGTGCCAGCAGCCGAAAGGGGGAGGGAACCGAAAAACTGTTTTTT. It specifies CASSRKGEGTEKLFF.

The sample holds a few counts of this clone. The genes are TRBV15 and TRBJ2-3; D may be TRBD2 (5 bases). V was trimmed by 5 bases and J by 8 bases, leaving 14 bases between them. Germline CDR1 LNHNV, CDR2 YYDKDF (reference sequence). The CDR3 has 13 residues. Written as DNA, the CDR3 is TGTGCCACCAGCCACGGGGAGTACCGTACGCAGTATTTT. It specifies CATSHGEYRTQYF.

For the CDR3, the DNA is TGTGCCAGTAACCCGCTGACAGGGGCGCCAACTATGGCCTACACCTTC. This gives the protein CASNPLTGAPTMAYTF. The V call is TRBV19, the J call TRBJ1-2; TRBD1 agrees at 8 bases. V shed 7 bases, J shed 10 bases, and the junction held 20 bases outside the gene matches. The CDR3 extends over 16 amino acids. From germline, CDR1 is LNHDA and CDR2 SQIVND (reference sequence).

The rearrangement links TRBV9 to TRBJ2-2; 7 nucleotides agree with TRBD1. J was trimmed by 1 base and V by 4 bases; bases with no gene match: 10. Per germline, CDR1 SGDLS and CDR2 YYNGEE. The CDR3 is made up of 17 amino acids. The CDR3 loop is CASSLKKGTVNTGELFF. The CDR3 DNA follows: TGTGCCAGCAGCCTCAAGAAGGGGACAGTGAACACCGGGGAGCTGTTTTTT.

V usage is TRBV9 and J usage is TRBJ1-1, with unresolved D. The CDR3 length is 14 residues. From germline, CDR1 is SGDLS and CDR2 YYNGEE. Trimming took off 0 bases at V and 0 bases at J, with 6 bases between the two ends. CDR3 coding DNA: TGTGCCAGCAGCGTAGGGGCCATGAACACTGAAGCTTTCTTT. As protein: CASSVGAMNTEAFF.

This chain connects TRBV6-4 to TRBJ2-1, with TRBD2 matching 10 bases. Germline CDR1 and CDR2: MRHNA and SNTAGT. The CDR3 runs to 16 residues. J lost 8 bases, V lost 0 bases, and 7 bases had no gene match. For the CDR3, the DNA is TGTGCCAGCAGTGACTCAGGAGCGGGAGGGCCAGATGAGCAGTTCTTC. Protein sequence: CASSDSGAGGPDEQFF.

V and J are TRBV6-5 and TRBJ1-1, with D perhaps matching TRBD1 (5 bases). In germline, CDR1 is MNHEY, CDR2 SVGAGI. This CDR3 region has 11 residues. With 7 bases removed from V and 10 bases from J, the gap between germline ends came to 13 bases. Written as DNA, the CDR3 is TGTGCCAGCACCAAGGACATTCGAGCTTTCTTT. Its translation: CASTKDIRAFF.

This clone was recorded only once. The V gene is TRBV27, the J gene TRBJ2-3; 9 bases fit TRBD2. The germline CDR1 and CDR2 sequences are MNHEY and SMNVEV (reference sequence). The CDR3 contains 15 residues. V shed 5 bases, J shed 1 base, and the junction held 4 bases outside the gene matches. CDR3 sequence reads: CASSRTSEGTDTQYF. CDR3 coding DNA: TGTGCCAGCAGTAGGACTAGCGAGGGCACAGATACGCAGTATTTT.

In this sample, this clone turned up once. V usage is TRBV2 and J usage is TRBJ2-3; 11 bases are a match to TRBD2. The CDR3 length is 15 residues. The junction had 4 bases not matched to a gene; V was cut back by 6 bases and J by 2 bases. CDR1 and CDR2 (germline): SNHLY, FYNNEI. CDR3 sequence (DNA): TGTGCCAGCAGCGAACTAGCGGGGGTCACAGATACGCAGTATTTT. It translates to CASSELAGVTDTQYF.

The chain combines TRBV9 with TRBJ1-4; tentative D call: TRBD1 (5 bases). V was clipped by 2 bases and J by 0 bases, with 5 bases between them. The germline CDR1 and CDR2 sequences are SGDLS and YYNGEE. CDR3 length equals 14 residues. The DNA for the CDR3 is TGTGCCAGCAGCGTGACAGCAACTAATGAAAAACTGTTTTTT. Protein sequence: CASSVTATNEKLFF.

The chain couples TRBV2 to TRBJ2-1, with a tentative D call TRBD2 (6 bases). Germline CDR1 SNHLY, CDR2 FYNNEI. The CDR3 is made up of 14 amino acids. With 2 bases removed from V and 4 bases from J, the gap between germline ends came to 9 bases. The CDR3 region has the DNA TGTGCCAGCAGTGAAAGCGGGCCATACAATGAGCAGTTCTTC. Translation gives CASSESGPYNEQFF.

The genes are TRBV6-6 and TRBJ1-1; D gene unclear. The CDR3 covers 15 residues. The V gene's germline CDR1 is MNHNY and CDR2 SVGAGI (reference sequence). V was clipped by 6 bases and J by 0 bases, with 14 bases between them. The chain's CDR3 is CASRLDSYMNTEAFF. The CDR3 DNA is TGTGCCAGCAGACTGGACTCCTACATGAACACTGAAGCTTTCTTT.

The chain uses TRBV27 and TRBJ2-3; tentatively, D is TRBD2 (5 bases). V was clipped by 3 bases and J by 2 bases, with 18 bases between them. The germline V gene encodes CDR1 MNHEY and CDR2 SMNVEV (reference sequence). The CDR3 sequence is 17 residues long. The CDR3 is CASSFAVLGKYTDTQYF. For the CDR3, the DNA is TGTGCCAGCAGTTTTGCTGTACTAGGGAAATACACAGATACGCAGTATTTT.

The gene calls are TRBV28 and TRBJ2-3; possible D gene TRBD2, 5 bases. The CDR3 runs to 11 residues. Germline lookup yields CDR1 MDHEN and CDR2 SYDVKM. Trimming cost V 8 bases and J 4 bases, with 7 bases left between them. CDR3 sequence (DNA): TGTGCCAGCCAGAGGGCAGATACGCAGTATTTT. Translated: CASQRADTQYF.

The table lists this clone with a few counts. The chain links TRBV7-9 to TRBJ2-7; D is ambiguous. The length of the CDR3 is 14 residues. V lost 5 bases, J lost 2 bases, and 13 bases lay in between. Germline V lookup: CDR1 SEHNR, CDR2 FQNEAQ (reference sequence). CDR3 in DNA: TGTGCCAGCAGCCCTGGCGGTCGAACCTACGAGCAGTACTTC. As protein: CASSPGGRTYEQYF.

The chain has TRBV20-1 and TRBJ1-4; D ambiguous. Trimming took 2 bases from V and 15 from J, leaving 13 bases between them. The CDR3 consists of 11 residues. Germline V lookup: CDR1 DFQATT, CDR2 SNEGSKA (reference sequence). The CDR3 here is CSARIKAIMFF. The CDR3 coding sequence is TGCAGTGCTAGAATTAAAGCGATCATGTTTTTT.

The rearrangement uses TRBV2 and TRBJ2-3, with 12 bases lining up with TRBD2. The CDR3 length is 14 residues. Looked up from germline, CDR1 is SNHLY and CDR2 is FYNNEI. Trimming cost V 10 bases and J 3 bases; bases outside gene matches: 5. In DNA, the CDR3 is TGTGCCAACGGACTAGCGGGGACAACAGATACGCAGTATTTT. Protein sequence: CANGLAGTTDTQYF.

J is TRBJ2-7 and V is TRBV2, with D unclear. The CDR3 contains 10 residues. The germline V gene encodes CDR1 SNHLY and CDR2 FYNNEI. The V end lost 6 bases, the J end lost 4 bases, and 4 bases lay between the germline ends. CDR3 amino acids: CASREYEQYF. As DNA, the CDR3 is TGTGCCAGCAGAGAGTACGAGCAGTACTTC.

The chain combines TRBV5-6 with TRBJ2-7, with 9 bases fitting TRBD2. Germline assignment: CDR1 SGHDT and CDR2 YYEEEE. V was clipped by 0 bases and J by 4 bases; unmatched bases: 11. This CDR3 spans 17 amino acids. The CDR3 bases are TGTGCCAGCAGCTTGGATCTGGCGGGAGGGTGGGGGTACGAGCAGTACTTC. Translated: CASSLDLAGGWGYEQYF.

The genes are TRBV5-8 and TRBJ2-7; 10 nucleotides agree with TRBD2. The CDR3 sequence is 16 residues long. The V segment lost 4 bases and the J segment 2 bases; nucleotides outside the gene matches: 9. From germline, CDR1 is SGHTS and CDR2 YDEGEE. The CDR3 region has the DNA TGTGCCAGCAGCCGGACCGGGACTAGCGTGGCCTACGAGCAGTACTTC. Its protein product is CASSRTGTSVAYEQYF.

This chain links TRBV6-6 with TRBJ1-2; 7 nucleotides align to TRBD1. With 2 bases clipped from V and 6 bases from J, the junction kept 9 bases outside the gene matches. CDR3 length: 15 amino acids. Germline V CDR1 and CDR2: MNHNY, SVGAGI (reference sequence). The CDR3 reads CASSYSVSGTDGYTF. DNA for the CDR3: TGTGCCAGCAGTTACAGTGTGTCAGGGACAGATGGCTACACCTTC.

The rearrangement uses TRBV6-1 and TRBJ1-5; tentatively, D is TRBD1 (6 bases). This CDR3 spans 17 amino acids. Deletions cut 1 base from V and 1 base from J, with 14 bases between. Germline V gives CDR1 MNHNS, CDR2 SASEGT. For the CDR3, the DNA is TGTGCCAGCAGTGAAGGGACGGGGGGCGCGAGCAATCAGCCCCAGCATTTT. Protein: CASSEGTGGASNQPQHF.

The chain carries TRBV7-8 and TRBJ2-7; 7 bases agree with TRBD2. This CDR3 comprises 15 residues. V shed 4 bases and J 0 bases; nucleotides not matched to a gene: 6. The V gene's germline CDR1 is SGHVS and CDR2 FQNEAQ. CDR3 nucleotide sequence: TGTGCCAGCAGCTCCCGGCGGGAGAGCTCCTACGAGCAGTACTTC. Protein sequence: CASSSRRESSYEQYF.

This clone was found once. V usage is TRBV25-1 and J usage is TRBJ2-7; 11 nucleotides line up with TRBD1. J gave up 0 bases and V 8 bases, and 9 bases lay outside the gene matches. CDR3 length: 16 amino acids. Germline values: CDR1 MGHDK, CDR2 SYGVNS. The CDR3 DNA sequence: TGTGCCAGCGGCCCCGCCGGGACAGGGGGCTCCTACGAGCAGTACTTC. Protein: CASGPAGTGGSYEQYF.

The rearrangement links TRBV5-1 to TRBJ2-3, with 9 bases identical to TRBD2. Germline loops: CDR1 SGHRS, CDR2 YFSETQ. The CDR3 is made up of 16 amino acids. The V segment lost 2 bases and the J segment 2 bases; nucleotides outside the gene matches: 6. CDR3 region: CASSFGASGATDTQYF. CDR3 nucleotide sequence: TGCGCCAGCAGCTTTGGGGCTAGCGGGGCCACAGATACGCAGTATTTT. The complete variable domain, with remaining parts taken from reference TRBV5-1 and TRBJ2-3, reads KAGVTQTPRYLIKTRGQQVTLSCSPISGHRSVSWYQQTPGQGLQFLFEYFSETQRNKGNFPGRFSGRQFSNSRSEMNVSTLELGDSALYLCASSFGASGATDTQYFGPGTRLTVL.

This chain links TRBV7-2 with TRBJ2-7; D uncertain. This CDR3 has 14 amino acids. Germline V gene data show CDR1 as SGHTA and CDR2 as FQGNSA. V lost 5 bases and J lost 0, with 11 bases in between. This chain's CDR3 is CASSPWQDSYEQYF. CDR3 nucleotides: TGTGCCAGCAGCCCTTGGCAGGACTCCTACGAGCAGTACTTC.

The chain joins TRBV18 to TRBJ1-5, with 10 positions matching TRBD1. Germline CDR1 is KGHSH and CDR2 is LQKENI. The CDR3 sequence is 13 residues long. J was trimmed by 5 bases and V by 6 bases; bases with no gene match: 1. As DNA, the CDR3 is TGTGCCAGCTCTGGGACAGGGGATCAGCCCCAGCATTTT. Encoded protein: CASSGTGDQPQHF.

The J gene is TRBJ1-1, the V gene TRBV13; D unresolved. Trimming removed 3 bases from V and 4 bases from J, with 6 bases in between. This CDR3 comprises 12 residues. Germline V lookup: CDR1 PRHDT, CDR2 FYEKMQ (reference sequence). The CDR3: CASSFRGTEAFF. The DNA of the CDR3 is TGTGCCAGCAGCTTCCGGGGCACTGAAGCTTTCTTT.

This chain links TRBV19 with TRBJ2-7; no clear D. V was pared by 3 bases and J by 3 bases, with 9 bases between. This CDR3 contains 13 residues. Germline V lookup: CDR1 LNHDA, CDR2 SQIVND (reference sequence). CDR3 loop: CASSIMYSYEQYF. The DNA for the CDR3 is TGTGCCAGTAGTATTATGTACAGCTACGAGCAGTACTTC.

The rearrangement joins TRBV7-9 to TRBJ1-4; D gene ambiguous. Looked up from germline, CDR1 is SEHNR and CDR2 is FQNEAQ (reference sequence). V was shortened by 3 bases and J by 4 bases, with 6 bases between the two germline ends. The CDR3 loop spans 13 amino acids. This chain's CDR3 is CASSFDFNEKLFF. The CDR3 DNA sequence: TGTGCCAGCAGCTTCGACTTTAATGAAAAACTGTTTTTT.